A single sample gave rise to the 16 T cell receptor beta chains below, sequenced in a study of cytomegalovirus exposure and HLA in healthy donors. Vbeta (60) and Jbeta (13) primers were used in the PCR. Here immunoSEQ multiplex PCR was the method, and the copy in TCRdb shows in-frame clones only, minus some. Counted here are over 150,000 clones, around 80% occurring once; the ten biggest clones make up 1.2% to 1.5%. Sequenced: PBMCs. The receptor source for this set is a woman younger than 45 in good health and CMV-seropositive.

V usage is TRBV11-3 and J usage is TRBJ2-6; the D gene is possibly TRBD2 (6 bases). V was cut by 7 bases and J by 3 bases, with 13 bases left in between. CDR1 and CDR2 (germline): SGHNT, YENEEA. CDR3 size: 15 residues. The CDR3: CASTIGTLGANVLTF. CDR3 DNA sequence: TGTGCCAGCACCATCGGGACTCTTGGGGCCAACGTCCTGACTTTC. The variable domain in full, completed from reference TRBV11-3 and TRBJ2-6, reads EAGVVQSPRYKIIEKKQPVAFWCNPISGHNTLYWYLQNLGQGPELLIRYENEEAVDDSQLPKDRFSAERLKGVDSTLKIQPAELGDSAVYLCASTIGTLGANVLTFGAGSRLTVL.

The chain joins TRBV15 to TRBJ2-2; 8 bases align to TRBD2. The CDR3 consists of 16 residues. Germline CDR1 is LNHNV and CDR2 is YYDKDF (reference sequence). The V gene end was trimmed by 0 bases and the J gene end by 8 bases; junction bases not matched to a gene: 8. The CDR3 DNA sequence: TGTGCCACCAGCAGAGACTCTTCCTTAGCGGGAGGGGAGCTGTTTTTT. Amino acid sequence: CATSRDSSLAGGELFF.

The chain couples TRBV29-1 to TRBJ2-4; maybe TRBD1 (6 bases). Germline CDR1 reads SQVTM; CDR2 reads ANQGSEA. The CDR3 sequence is 13 residues long. Trimming took off 4 bases at V and 6 bases at J, with 13 bases between the two ends. The CDR3 DNA reads as TGCAGCGTTGGGGGACACCAGACAAACATTCAGTACTTC. Translation gives CSVGGHQTNIQYF.

This chain connects TRBV7-2 to TRBJ1-4, with TRBD1 identical over 7 bases. From germline, CDR1 is SGHTA and CDR2 FQGNSA. This CDR3 spans 15 amino acids. V gave up 5 bases and J gave up 5 bases; unmatched junction bases: 8. The CDR3, as DNA: TGTGCCAGCAGCCCCGACAGGGAAGTAAATGAAAAACTGTTTTTT. This codes for CASSPDREVNEKLFF.

This clone was seen a few times. The gene calls are TRBV4-1 and TRBJ2-3, with TRBD2 matching over 9 bases. The CDR3 spans 14 residues. The V gene's germline CDR1 is MGHRA and CDR2 YSYEKL. Trimming at V came to 8 bases and at J to 5 bases, leaving 8 bases not matched to a gene. CDR3 amino acids: CASGISGSQDTQYF. As DNA, the CDR3 is TGCGCCAGCGGGATTAGCGGGAGTCAAGATACGCAGTATTTT.

This sequence joins TRBV5-1 and TRBJ2-7, with D possibly TRBD2 on 7 matching bases. Between the trimmed V and J ends, which lost 3 bases and 5 bases, there was a span of 15 bases. CDR3 length: 14 amino acids. The germline gives CDR1 SGHRS, CDR2 YFSETQ. The CDR3 sequence is CASSSGGPLDEQYF. In DNA, the CDR3 is TGCGCCAGCAGCTCGGGGGGCCCATTGGACGAGCAGTACTTC.

The chain has TRBV29-1 and TRBJ2-7, with 7 bases fitting TRBD2. The CDR3 length is 16 residues. After removal of 7 bases from V and 7 bases from J, the junction contained 22 bases not matched to a gene. CDR1 and CDR2 (germline): SQVTM, ANQGSEA. The chain's CDR3 is CSAGSGPHGDYVEQYF. CDR3 coding DNA: TGCAGCGCTGGGTCCGGACCCCACGGGGACTACGTGGAGCAGTACTTC.

V is TRBV7-3 and J is TRBJ2-5; 8 bases are a match to TRBD2. The length of the CDR3 is 13 residues. V shed 5 bases, J shed 5 bases, and the junction held 4 bases outside the gene matches. Germline-derived CDR1 and CDR2 are SGHTA and FQGTGA. CDR3 DNA sequence: TGTGCCAGCAGCGCCGGGAGGGATGAGACCCAGTACTTC. Its translation: CASSAGRDETQYF.

This clone was counted once. The rearrangement uses TRBV7-6 and TRBJ2-1; 12 bases are shared with TRBD2. V was clipped by 0 bases and J by 2 bases; unmatched bases: 2. The CDR3 consists of 17 residues. Germline CDR1 and CDR2: SGHVS and FNYEAQ. CDR3 loop: CASSLALAGGPYNEQFF. In DNA form, the CDR3 reads TGTGCCAGCAGCTTAGCACTAGCGGGAGGCCCCTACAATGAGCAGTTCTTC.

This clone was seen a few times. The chain recombines TRBV30 with TRBJ1-1; 7 bases line up with TRBD1. The V gene's germline CDR1 is GTSNPN and CDR2 SVGIG (reference sequence). This CDR3 comprises 13 residues. Trimming took 2 bases from V and 2 from J; bases not matched to a gene: 2. In DNA, the CDR3 is TGTGCCTGGAGTCGACAGGGAAACACTGAAGCTTTCTTT. Its translation: CAWSRQGNTEAFF.

This rearrangement joins TRBV15 to TRBJ1-1, with 7 bases lining up with TRBD1. Looked up from germline, CDR1 is LNHNV and CDR2 is YYDKDF (reference sequence). The junction had 8 bases not matched to a gene; V was cut back by 6 bases and J by 4 bases. The CDR3 is 14 amino acids. The DNA of the CDR3 is TGTGCCACCAGGAGTGACAGGGTGTCCACTGAAGCTTTCTTT. As protein: CATRSDRVSTEAFF.

This clone was observed once. CDR3 sequence (DNA): TGTGCCAGCAGTTACGGGGACAGCGCCGGGGGCTACACCTTC. It translates to CASSYGDSAGGYTF. This rearrangement joins TRBV6-5 to TRBJ1-2, with 7 bases that match TRBD1. The CDR3 covers 14 residues. In germline, CDR1 is MNHEY, CDR2 SVGAGI. V trimming: 2 bases; J trimming: 8 bases; junction bases outside the gene matches: 8.

The chain employs TRBV18 and TRBJ1-1; D is unclear. The V and J ends lost 5 bases and 2 bases respectively, with 9 bases between them. The CDR3 sequence is 13 residues long. Germline CDR1 KGHSH, CDR2 LQKENI. CDR3 protein: CASSSTANTEAFF. CDR3 in DNA: TGTGCCAGCTCATCCACAGCTAACACTGAAGCTTTCTTT.

CDR3 nucleotide sequence: TGTGCCAGTAGTAAAGAGGGAGGGCCTTCCGGGGAGCTGTTTTTT. Amino acid sequence: CASSKEGGPSGELFF. V is TRBV19 and J is TRBJ2-2; 7 bases are a match to TRBD2. Germline CDR1 reads LNHDA; CDR2 reads SQIVND (reference sequence). V shed 4 bases and J 6 bases; nucleotides not matched to a gene: 8. The CDR3 has 15 amino acids.

The rearrangement uses TRBV2 and TRBJ2-7; 10 bases align to TRBD2. CDR1 is SNHLY and CDR2 is FYNNEI in the germline V gene. V lost 7 bases, J lost 7 bases, and 13 bases stayed unmatched. The CDR3 sequence is 15 residues long. CDR3 DNA sequence: TGTGCCAGCATCGAAGGTTCTAGCGGGAGTTGGGAGCAGTACTTC. Encoded protein: CASIEGSSGSWEQYF.

V gene TRBV27 combines with J gene TRBJ2-5, with D perhaps matching TRBD1 (6 bases). The better agreement between TRBJ2-7 and the DNA end casts doubt on the J call. The CDR3 loop spans 13 amino acids. Germline lookup yields CDR1 MNHEY and CDR2 SMNVEV (reference sequence). Here the CDR3 reads CASSFDRSYEQYF. DNA of the CDR3: TGTGCCAGCAGTTTCGACAGGTCCTACGAGCAGTACTTC.